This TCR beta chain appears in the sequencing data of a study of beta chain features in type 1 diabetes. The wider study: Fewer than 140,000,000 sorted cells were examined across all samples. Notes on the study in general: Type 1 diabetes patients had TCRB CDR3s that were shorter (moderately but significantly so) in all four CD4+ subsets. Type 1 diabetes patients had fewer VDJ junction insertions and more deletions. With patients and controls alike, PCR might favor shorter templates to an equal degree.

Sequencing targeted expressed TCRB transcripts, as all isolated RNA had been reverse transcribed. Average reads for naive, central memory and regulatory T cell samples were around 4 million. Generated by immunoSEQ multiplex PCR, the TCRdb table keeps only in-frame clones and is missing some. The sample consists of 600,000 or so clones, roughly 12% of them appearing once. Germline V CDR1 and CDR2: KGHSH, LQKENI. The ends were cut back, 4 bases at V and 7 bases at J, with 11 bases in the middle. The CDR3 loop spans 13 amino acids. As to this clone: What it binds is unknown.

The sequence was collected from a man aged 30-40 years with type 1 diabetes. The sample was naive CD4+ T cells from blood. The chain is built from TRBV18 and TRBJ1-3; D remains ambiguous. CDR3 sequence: CASSRLRENTIYF. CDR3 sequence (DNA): TGTGCCAGCTCACGGCTTAGGGAGAACACCATATATTTT.